What follows describes a single TCR beta chain. The entry originates in a study of control samples from healthy donors and cancer patients. V was pared by 0 bases and J by 2 bases, with 10 bases of the junction left unmatched. This CDR3 comprises 18 residues. Germline V lookup: CDR1 GTSNPN, CDR2 SVGIG (reference sequence). The repertoire was sequenced with immunoSEQ multiplex PCR; TCRdb's copy has only in-frame clones and lacks some. The sample shows around 170,000 clones, 90% of them seen only once. Sequencing was done on a sample of blood. The sequence was obtained from a woman aged 50 to 60 in good health. The chain employs TRBV30 and TRBJ1-6, with 7 bases fitting TRBD1. This CDR3 reads CAWSVLGQGGTYNSPLHF. CDR3 in DNA: TGTGCCTGGAGTGTACTCGGGCAGGGGGGGACCTATAATTCACCCCTCCACTTT.